Below are 20 T cell receptor beta chains sequenced from a single sample in a study of blood T cell repertoires in COVID-19. Data came from immunoSEQ multiplex PCR; TCRdb stores just in-frame clones and leaves some out. The sample shows 200,000 to 250,000 clones, around 90% of them seen only once. The sample taken for sequencing was PBMCs or T cells enriched from blood (not recorded which). The receptors derive from a man aged 18 to 35 with acute COVID-19.

The chain couples TRBV30 to TRBJ1-3, with 10 bases identical to TRBD1. The CDR3 has 18 amino acids. The V segment lost 2 bases and the J segment 0 bases; nucleotides outside the gene matches: 10. Germline-derived CDR1 and CDR2 are GTSNPN and SVGIG (reference sequence). This CDR3 reads CAWSTTGTGEVSGNTIYF. The CDR3 nucleotides read TGTGCCTGGAGTACAACGGGGACAGGGGAGGTCTCTGGAAACACCATATATTTT.

This rearrangement joins TRBV4-2 to TRBJ1-3, with D perhaps matching TRBD1 (5 bases). This CDR3 comprises 21 residues. Trimming left V 1 base short and J 2 bases short, with 27 bases between. Looked up from germline, CDR1 is LGHNA and CDR2 is YNFKEQ. In DNA form, the CDR3 reads TGTGCCAGCAGCCAAGTTCTACTTCCTGACAGCCTAATCGGTGCTGGAAACACCATATATTTT. It is translated as CASSQVLLPDSLIGAGNTIYF.

This chain uses TRBV29-1 with TRBJ2-7; 9 bases align to TRBD1. Germline values: CDR1 SQVTM, CDR2 ANQGSEA. The V segment lost 7 bases and the J segment 5 bases; nucleotides outside the gene matches: 6. The CDR3 contains 12 residues. Written as DNA, the CDR3 is TGCAGCGGACGGGACAGGGACGACGAGCAGTACTTC. Protein product: CSGRDRDDEQYF.

The chain employs TRBV24-1 and TRBJ1-2; the D gene is possibly TRBD1 (5 bases). The germline V and J ends were trimmed by 4 bases and 4 bases, with 15 bases remaining between them. CDR3 length: 15 residues. Germline V lookup: CDR1 KGHDR, CDR2 SFDVKD. For the CDR3, the DNA is TGTGCCACCAGTGACCAGTCGGGGGGGGTCTATGGCTACACCTTC. Amino acids: CATSDQSGGVYGYTF.

The chain links TRBV29-1 to TRBJ2-7; D remains ambiguous. The CDR3 runs to 12 residues. Trimming removed 3 bases from V and 0 bases from J, with 6 bases in between. From germline, CDR1 is SQVTM and CDR2 ANQGSEA. The CDR3 region is CSVERSSYEQYF. The CDR3 nucleotides read TGCAGCGTTGAGCGGAGCTCCTACGAGCAGTACTTC.

The chain links TRBV7-9 to TRBJ2-1; 11 bases are a match to TRBD2. Germline values: CDR1 SEHNR, CDR2 FQNEAQ (reference sequence). The junction had 3 bases not matched to a gene; V was cut back by 3 bases and J by 8 bases. This CDR3 comprises 14 residues. CDR3 sequence reads: CASSFTSGSDEQFF. The CDR3 nucleotides read TGTGCCAGCAGCTTTACTAGCGGGAGCGATGAGCAGTTCTTC.

This clone appeared a single time. The chain couples TRBV6-5 to TRBJ1-1; the match to TRBD1 covers 9 bases. V lost 4 bases and J lost 3; bases outside the gene matches: 6. Per the germline V gene, CDR1 is MNHEY and CDR2 is SVGAGI. The CDR3 contains 15 residues. This CDR3 reads CASSSPGTGHTEAFF. Here the CDR3 DNA reads TGTGCCAGCAGTTCTCCCGGGACAGGGCACACTGAAGCTTTCTTT.

The chain combines TRBV3-1 (or the pseudogene TRBV3-2) with TRBJ2-2; 8 bases are a match to TRBD1. CDR1 is LGHDT, CDR2 YNNKEL, per germline (reference sequence). The CDR3 length is 17 residues. With V trimmed by 4 bases and J by 7 bases, 14 bases remained unmatched. CDR3 coding DNA: TGTGCCAGCAGCCCCGCGCTCCTAGGACAGGGTATCGGGGAGCTGTTTTTT. It codes for CASSPALLGQGIGELFF.

The chain links TRBV6-5 to TRBJ2-3, with D possibly being TRBD1 (6 bases). This CDR3 is built from 11 residues. Deletions cut 7 bases from V and 6 bases from J, with 8 bases between. Per germline, CDR1 MNHEY and CDR2 SVGAGI. CDR3 DNA: TGTGCCAGCAACAGGGCTGATACGCAGTATTTT. Its protein is CASNRADTQYF.

The rearrangement uses TRBV14 and TRBJ1-2; 7 bases line up with TRBD1. The V segment lost 3 bases and the J segment 6 bases; nucleotides outside the gene matches: 7. Germline lookup yields CDR1 SGHDN and CDR2 FVKESK. The CDR3 extends over 14 amino acids. The CDR3 nucleotides are TGTGCCAGCAGCCATGACACAGGGGTAGATGGCTACACCTTC. Protein sequence: CASSHDTGVDGYTF.

The CDR3 nucleotides are TGCGCCAGCACAGAACGGACTAGCGGGAGGTGGAATACGCAGTATTTT. Protein sequence: CASTERTSGRWNTQYF. The chain couples TRBV5-1 to TRBJ2-3; 14 nucleotides align to TRBD2. V shed 6 bases and J 7 bases; nucleotides not matched to a gene: 10. From germline, CDR1 is SGHRS and CDR2 YFSETQ. There are 16 residues in the CDR3.

V usage is TRBV30 and J usage is TRBJ2-7; 11 bases align to TRBD1. The V and J ends lost 6 bases and 5 bases, in that order; junction bases with no gene match: 3. The length of the CDR3 is 12 residues. Germline assignment: CDR1 GTSNPN and CDR2 SVGIG (reference sequence). CDR3 sequence reads: CACLGQGDEQYF. The CDR3 nucleotides read TGTGCCTGCCTGGGACAGGGGGACGAGCAGTACTTC.

This clone was seen more than once but under ten times. This chain links TRBV4-1 with TRBJ2-1; D is unclear. The CDR3 runs 13 residues. V lost 4 bases to trimming and J lost 9 bases, with 13 bases between them. Germline lookup yields CDR1 MGHRA and CDR2 YSYEKL. The CDR3 here is CASSPPSGSEQFF. Here the CDR3 DNA reads TGCGCCAGCAGCCCCCCCTCGGGTAGTGAGCAGTTCTTC.

The chain links TRBV10-3 to TRBJ2-2; 12 positions match TRBD2. Trimming took 6 bases from V and 5 from J; bases not matched to a gene: 1. Germline CDR1 ENHRY, CDR2 SYGVKD. The CDR3 sequence is 14 residues long. The CDR3 coding sequence is TGTGCCATCAGGGGGACTAGCGGGACCGGGGAGCTGTTTTTT. Translation: CAIRGTSGTGELFF.

As regards this clone: Germline and junction disagree at one end, which may indicate a read error. The chain combines TRBV7-7 with TRBJ2-1; tentatively, D is TRBD2 (5 bases). This CDR3 contains 16 residues. Germline assignment: CDR1 SSHAT and CDR2 FNYEAQ (reference sequence). CDR3 nucleotide sequence: TGTGCTAGCAGCTTAGCCAGCGGAGACCCGTACAATGAGCAGTTCTTC. It translates to CASSLASGDPYNEQFF.

The V gene is TRBV2, the J gene TRBJ1-3; 10 positions match TRBD1. This CDR3 is built from 15 residues. Germline CDR1 SNHLY, CDR2 FYNNEI. The trim removed 6 bases at V and 2 bases at J, leaving 4 bases unmatched. Here the CDR3 reads CASRPTGGPGNTIYF. The CDR3 bases are TGTGCCAGCAGACCGACAGGGGGCCCTGGAAACACCATATATTTT.

The chain employs TRBV7-3 and TRBJ2-3; weak D call: TRBD2 (7 bases). CDR1 and CDR2 (germline): SGHTA, FQGTGA. The CDR3 loop spans 16 amino acids. V dropped 2 bases and J dropped 1 base, with 13 bases sitting between them. CDR3 residues: CASSLGGGRGTDTQYF. The DNA for the CDR3 is TGTGCCAGCAGCTTAGGAGGGGGGAGGGGCACAGATACGCAGTATTTT. The full variable domain, its missing parts supplied by reference TRBV7-3 and TRBJ2-3, is GAGVSQTPSNKVTEKGKYVELRCDPISGHTALYWYRQSLGQGPEFLIYFQGTGAADDSGLPNDRFFAVRPEGSVSTLKIQRTERGDSAVYLCASSLGGGRGTDTQYFGPGTRLTVL.

The CDR3 sequence: CASSSHWQGNYGYTF. The DNA of the CDR3 is TGTGCCAGCAGTTCCCATTGGCAGGGAAACTATGGCTACACCTTC. The chain uses TRBV28 and TRBJ1-2, with a weak D call TRBD1 (5 bases). The germline V gene encodes CDR1 MDHEN and CDR2 SYDVKM. The CDR3 is 15 residues long. V lost 4 bases, J lost 2 bases, and 14 bases lay in between.

This clone is a singleton in its sample. The V call is TRBV19, the J call TRBJ2-1; 10 bases map to TRBD1. CDR1 and CDR2 from the germline V gene are LNHDA and SQIVND (reference sequence). The CDR3 is 15 residues long. The ends lost 6 bases at V and 7 bases at J; junction bases unmatched: 9. This CDR3 reads CASRGPGQGRNEQFF. CDR3 DNA sequence: TGTGCCAGTAGGGGACCGGGACAGGGGAGGAATGAGCAGTTCTTC.

The genes are TRBV6-2 or TRBV6-3 and TRBJ2-7; D is unclear. Germline V CDR1 and CDR2: MNHEY, SVGEGT. V was pared by 4 bases and J by 0 bases, with 10 bases between. The CDR3 is made up of 14 amino acids. CDR3 nucleotides: TGTGCCAGCAGTTCCGTTCAGTTCTCCTACGAGCAGTACTTC. This gives the protein CASSSVQFSYEQYF.